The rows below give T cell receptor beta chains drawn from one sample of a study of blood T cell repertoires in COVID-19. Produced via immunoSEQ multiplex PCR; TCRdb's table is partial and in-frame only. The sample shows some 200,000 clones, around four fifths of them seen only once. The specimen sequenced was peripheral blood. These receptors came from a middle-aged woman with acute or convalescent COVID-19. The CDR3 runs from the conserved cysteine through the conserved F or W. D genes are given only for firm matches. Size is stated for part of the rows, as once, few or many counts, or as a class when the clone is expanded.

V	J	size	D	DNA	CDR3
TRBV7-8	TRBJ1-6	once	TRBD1	TGTGCCAGCAGCCCAGGGGGTACAGGGTATAATTCACCCCTCCACTTT	CASSPGGTGYNSPLHF
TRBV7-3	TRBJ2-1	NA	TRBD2	TGTGCCAGCAGCTCCATAGCGGGGGGGCGGTACAATGAGCAGTTCTTC	CASSSIAGGRYNEQFF
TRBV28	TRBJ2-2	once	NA	TGTGCCACCGCTAGTATGCAGGGATCCGGGGAGCTGTTTTTT	CATASMQGSGELFF
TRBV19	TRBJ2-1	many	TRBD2	TGTGCCAGTAGTATCGGCGGGAGTTGGGTCAATGAGCAGTTCTTC	CASSIGGSWVNEQFF
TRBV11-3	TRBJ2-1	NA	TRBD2	TGTGCCAGCAGCCGACTAGCGGGAGAGCAGTTCTTC	CASSRLAGEQFF
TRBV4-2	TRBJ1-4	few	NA	TGTGCCAGCAGCCAAGAAACGGTCCCCAATGAAAAACTGTTTTTT	CASSQETVPNEKLFF
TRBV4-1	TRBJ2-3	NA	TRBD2	TGCGCCAGCAGCGGTATTAGCGGGGGGCTCACAGATACGCAGTATTTT	CASSGISGGLTDTQYF
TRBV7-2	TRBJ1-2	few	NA	TGTGCCAGCAGCTTCAATAACTATGGCTACACCTTC	CASSFNNYGYTF
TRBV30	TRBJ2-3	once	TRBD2	TGTGCCTGGAGTCAAGGTAGCGGGGGCACAGATACGCAGTATTTT	CAWSQGSGGTDTQYF
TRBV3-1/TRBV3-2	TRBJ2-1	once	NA	TGTGCCAGCAGCCAGGAAACCGGGACTTACTCCTACAATGAGCAGTTCTTC	CASSQETGTYSYNEQFF